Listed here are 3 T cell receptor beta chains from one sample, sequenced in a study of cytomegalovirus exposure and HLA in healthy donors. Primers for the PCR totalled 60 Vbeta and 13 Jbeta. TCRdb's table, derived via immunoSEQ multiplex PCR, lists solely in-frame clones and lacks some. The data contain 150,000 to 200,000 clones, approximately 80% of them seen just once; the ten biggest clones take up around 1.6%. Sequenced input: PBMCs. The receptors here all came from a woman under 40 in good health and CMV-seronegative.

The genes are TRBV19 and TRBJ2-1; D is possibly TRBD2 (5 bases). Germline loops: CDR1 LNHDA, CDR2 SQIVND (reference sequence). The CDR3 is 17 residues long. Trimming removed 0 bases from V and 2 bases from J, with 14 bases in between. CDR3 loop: CASSIDLSGATYNEQFF. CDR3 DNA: TGTGCCAGTAGTATAGATCTCAGCGGAGCTACCTACAATGAGCAGTTCTTC.

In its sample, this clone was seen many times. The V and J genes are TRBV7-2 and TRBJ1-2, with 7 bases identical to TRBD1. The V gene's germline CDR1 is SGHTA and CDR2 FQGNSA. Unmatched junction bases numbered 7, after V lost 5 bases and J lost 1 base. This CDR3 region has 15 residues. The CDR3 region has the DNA TGTGCCAGCAGCCTGGGGACAGCCAGTAACTATGGCTACACCTTC. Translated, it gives CASSLGTASNYGYTF.

This CDR3 reads CAITGALGNEQFF. CDR3 DNA sequence: TGTGCCATCACAGGGGCCTTGGGCAATGAGCAGTTCTTC. The chain uses TRBV10-3 and TRBJ2-1; the D gene is possibly TRBD1 (6 bases). Deletions cut 7 bases from V and 6 bases from J, with 13 bases between. CDR3 length equals 13 residues. The V gene's germline CDR1 is ENHRY and CDR2 SYGVKD.